The TCR beta chain described here comes from a study of post-analysis software for immune sequencing data. General observations from the study: Included in a set of about five TRBV segments more frequent in patients than controls were TRBV5-6, TRBV5-1 and TRBV20-1.

The CDR3 has 14 residues. V was shortened by 2 bases and J by 4 bases, with 11 bases between the two germline ends. CDR1 and CDR2 (germline): MNHEY, SVGAGI. Unique molecular identifiers were carried by the TCR beta cDNA libraries. TCRdb recomputed calls from the PCR reads with MiXCR, one row per CDR3 protein. The repertoire consists of 450,000 to 650,000 distinct CDR3 sequences, with 44% occurring once and the leading ten covering about 1.8%. In its sample, this clonotype was seen a few times. Its antigen is unknown. The sequence came from a girl aged 10 to 17 with multiple sclerosis. Sequenced sample: blood. This chain links TRBV6-5 with TRBJ1-2; D is undetermined. CDR3 sequence (DNA): TGTGCCAGCAGTTACGTAGGGCAGGCCTATGGCTACACCTTC. Protein: CASSYVGQAYGYTF.